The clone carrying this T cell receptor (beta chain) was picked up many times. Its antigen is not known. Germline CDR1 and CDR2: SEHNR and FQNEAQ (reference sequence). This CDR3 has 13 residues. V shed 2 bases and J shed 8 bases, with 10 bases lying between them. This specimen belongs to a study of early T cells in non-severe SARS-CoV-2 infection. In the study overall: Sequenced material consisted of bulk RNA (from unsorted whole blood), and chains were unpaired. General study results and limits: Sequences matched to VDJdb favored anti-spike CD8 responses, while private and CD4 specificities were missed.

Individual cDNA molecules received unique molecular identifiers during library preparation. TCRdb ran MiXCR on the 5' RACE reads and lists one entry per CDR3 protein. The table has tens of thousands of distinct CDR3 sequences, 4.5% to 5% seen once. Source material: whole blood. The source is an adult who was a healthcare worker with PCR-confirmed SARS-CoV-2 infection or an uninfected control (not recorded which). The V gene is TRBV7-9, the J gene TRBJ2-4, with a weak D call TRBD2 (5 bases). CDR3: CASSLTDSDIQYF. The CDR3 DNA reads TGTGCCAGCAGCTTAACGGACTCGGACATTCAGTACTTC.